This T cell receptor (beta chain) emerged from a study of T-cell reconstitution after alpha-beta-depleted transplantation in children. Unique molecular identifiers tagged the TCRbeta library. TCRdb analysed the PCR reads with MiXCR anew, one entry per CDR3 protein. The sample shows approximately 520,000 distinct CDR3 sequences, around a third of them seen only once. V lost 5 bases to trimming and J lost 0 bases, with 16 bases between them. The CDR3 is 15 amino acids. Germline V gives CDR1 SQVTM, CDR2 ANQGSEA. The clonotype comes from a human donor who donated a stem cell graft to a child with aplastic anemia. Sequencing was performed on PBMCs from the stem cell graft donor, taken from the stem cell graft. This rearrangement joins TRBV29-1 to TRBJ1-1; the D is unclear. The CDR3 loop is CSVLPRFSVNTEAFF. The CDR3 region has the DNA TGCAGCGTTTTGCCCAGATTTTCAGTGAACACTGAAGCTTTCTTT.